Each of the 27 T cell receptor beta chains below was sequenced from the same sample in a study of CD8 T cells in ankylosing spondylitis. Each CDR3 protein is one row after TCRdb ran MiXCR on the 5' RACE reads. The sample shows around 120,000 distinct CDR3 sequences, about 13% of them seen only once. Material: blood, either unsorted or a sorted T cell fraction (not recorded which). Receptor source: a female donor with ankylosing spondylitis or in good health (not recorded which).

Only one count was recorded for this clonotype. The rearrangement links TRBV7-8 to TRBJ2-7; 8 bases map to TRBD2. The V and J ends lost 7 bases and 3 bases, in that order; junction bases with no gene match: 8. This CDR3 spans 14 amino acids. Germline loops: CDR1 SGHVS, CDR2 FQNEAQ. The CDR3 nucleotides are TGTGCCAGCAACCCTGCGGGGGGACGCTACGAGCAGTACTTC. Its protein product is CASNPAGGRYEQYF.

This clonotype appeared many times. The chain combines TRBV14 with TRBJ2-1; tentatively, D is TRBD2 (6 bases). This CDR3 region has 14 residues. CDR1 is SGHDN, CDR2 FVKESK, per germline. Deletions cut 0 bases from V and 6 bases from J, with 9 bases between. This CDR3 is CASSQDPGGNEQFF. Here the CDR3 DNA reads TGTGCCAGCAGCCAAGATCCCGGGGGCAATGAGCAGTTCTTC.

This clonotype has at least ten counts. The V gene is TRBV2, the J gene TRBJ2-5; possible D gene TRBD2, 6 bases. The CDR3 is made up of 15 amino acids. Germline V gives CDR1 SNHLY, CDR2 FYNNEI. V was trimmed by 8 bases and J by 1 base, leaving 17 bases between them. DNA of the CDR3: TGTGCCAGCGGGGGTATGAGTAGCGGCCAAGAGACCCAGTACTTC. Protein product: CASGGMSSGQETQYF.

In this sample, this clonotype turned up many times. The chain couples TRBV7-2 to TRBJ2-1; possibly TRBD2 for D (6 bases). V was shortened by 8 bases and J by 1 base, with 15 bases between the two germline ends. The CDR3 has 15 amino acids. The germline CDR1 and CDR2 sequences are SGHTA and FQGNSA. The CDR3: CASVAGTYSYNEQFF. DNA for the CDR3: TGTGCCAGCGTCGCCGGGACTTATTCCTACAATGAGCAGTTCTTC. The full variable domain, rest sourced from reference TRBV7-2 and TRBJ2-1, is GAGVSQSPSNKVTEKGKDVELRCDPISGHTALYWYRQSLGQGLEFLIYFQGNSAPDKSGLPSDRFSAERTGGSVSTLTIQRTQQEDSAVYLCASVAGTYSYNEQFFGPGTRLTVL.

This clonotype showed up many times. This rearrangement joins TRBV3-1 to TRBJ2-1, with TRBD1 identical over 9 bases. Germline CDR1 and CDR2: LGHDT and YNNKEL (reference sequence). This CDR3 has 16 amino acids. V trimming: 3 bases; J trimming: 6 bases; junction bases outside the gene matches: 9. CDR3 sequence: CASSQETGGLGNEQFF. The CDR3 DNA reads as TGTGCCAGCAGCCAGGAAACAGGGGGCCTTGGCAATGAGCAGTTCTTC.

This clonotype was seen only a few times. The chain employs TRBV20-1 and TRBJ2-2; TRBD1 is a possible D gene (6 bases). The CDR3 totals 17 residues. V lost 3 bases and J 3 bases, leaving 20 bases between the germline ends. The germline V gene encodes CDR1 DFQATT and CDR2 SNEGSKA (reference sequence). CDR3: CSASGGPLGGDTGELFF. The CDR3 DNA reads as TGCAGTGCTAGCGGAGGCCCTTTAGGGGGAGACACCGGGGAGCTGTTTTTT.

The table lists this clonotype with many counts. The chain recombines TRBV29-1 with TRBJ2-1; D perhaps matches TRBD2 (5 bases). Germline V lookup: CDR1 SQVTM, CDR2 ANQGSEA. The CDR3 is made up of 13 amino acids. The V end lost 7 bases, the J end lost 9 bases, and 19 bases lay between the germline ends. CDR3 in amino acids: CSATIMLASEQFF. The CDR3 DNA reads TGCAGCGCCACGATTATGCTAGCTAGTGAGCAGTTCTTC.

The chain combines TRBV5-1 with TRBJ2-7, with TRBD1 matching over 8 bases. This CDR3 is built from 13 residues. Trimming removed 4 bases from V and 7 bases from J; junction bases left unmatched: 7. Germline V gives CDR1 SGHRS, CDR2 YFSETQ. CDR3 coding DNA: TGCGCCAGCAGCCTGGACAGGGTGCGAGAGCAGTACTTC. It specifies CASSLDRVREQYF.

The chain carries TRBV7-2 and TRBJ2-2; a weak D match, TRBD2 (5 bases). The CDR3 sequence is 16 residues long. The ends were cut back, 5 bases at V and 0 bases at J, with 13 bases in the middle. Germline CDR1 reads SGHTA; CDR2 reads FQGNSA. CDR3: CASSGGSGPNTGELFF. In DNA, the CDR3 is TGTGCCAGCAGCGGAGGTTCGGGTCCGAACACCGGGGAGCTGTTTTTT. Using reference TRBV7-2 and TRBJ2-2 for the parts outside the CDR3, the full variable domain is GAGVSQSPSNKVTEKGKDVELRCDPISGHTALYWYRQSLGQGLEFLIYFQGNSAPDKSGLPSDRFSAERTGGSVSTLTIQRTQQEDSAVYLCASSGGSGPNTGELFFGEGSRLTVL.

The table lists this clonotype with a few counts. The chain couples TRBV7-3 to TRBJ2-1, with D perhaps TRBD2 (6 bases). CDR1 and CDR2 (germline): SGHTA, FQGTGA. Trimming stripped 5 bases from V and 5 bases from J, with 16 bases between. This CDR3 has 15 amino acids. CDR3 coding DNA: TGTGCCAGCAGCCTCGGGGGTAGTCTCCACAATGAGCAGTTCTTC. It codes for CASSLGGSLHNEQFF.

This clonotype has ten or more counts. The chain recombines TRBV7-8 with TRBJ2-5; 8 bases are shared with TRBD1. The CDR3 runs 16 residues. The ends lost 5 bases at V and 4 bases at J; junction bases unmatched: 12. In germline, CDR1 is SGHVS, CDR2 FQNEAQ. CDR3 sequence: CASSPKTPGQVETQYF. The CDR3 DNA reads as TGTGCCAGCAGCCCCAAAACTCCGGGACAGGTAGAGACCCAGTACTTC.

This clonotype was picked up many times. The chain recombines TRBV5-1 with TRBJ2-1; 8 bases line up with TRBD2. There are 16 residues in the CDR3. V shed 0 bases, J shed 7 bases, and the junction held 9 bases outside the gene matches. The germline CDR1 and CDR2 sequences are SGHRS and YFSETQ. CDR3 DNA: TGCGCCAGCAGCTTGGGGTCGGGGGGGCCGCGTAATGAGCAGTTCTTC. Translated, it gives CASSLGSGGPRNEQFF.

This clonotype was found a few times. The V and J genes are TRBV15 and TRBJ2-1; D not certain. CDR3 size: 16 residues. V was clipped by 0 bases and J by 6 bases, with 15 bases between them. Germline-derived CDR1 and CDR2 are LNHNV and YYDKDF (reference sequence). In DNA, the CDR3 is TGTGCCACCAGCAGAGATCTAGGGCCTACCGCCAATGAGCAGTTCTTC. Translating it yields CATSRDLGPTANEQFF.

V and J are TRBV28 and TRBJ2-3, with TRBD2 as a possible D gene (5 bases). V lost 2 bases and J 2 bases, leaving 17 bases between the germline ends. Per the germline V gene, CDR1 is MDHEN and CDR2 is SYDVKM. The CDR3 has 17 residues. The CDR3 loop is CASSLVGGSSFTDTQYF. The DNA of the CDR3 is TGTGCCAGCAGTTTAGTAGGAGGATCGTCTTTCACAGATACGCAGTATTTT. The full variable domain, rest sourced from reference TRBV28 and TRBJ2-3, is DVKVTQSSRYLVKRTGEKVFLECVQDMDHENMFWYRQDPGLGLRLIYFSYDVKMKEKGDIPEGYSVSREKKERFSLILESASTNQTSMYLCASSLVGGSSFTDTQYFGPGTRLTVL.

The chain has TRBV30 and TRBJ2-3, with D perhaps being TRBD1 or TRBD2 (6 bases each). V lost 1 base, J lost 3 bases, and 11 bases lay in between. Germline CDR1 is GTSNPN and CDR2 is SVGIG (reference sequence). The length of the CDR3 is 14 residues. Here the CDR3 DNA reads TGTGCCTGGAGTGACGGGGGCGGAACAGATACGCAGTATTTT. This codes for CAWSDGGGTDTQYF.

In nucleotides, the CDR3 is TGTGCCAGCAGCTTGTGGGGGGACAGGGCCTACAATGAGCAGTTCTTC. This encodes CASSLWGDRAYNEQFF. The chain has TRBV5-5 and TRBJ2-1, with 9 nucleotides matching TRBD1. Germline-derived CDR1 and CDR2 are SGHKS and YYEKEE (reference sequence). V was pared by 1 base and J by 2 bases, with 4 bases of the junction left unmatched. CDR3 length: 16 residues.

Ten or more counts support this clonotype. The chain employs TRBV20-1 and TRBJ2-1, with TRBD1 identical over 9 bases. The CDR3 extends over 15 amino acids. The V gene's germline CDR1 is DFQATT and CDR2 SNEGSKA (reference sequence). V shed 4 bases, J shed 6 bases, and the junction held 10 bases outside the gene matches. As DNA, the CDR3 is TGCAGTGCTATTTCCCGGGACAGGGCGGTCAATGAGCAGTTCTTC. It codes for CSAISRDRAVNEQFF.

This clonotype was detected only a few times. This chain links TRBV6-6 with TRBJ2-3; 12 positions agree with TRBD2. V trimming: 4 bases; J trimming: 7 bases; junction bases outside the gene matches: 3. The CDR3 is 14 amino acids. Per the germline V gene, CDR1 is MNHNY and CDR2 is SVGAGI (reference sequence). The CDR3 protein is CASSSSGGAYTQYF. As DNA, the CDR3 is TGTGCCAGCAGTTCTAGCGGGGGGGCGTATACGCAGTATTTT.

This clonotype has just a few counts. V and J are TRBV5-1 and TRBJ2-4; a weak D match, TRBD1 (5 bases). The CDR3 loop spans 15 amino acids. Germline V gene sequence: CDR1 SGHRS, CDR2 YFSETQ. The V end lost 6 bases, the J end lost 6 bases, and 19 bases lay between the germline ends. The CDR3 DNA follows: TGCGCCAGCACCGCAGGGCTACCGTCGGGAAACATTCAGTACTTC. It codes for CASTAGLPSGNIQYF.

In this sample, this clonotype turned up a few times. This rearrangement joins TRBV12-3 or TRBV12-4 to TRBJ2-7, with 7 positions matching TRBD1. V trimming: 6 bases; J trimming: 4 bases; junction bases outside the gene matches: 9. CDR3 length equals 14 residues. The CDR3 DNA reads TGTGCCAGCAGAGAGGGCACAGGGGTTTACGAGCAGTACTTC. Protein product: CASREGTGVYEQYF.

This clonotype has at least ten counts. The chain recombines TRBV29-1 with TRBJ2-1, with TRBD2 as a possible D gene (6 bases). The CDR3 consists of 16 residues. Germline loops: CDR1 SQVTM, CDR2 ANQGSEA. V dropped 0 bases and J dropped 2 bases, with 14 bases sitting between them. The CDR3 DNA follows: TGCAGCGTTGAAGAAGGAACGGGGGAGGCCTACAATGAGCAGTTCTTC. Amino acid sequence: CSVEEGTGEAYNEQFF.

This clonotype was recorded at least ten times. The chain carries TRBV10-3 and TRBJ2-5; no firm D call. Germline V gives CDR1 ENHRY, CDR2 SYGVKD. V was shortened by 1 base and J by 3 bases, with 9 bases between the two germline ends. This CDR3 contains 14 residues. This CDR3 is CAISEYSEEETQYF. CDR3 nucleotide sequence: TGTGCCATCAGTGAGTACAGTGAGGAAGAGACCCAGTACTTC.

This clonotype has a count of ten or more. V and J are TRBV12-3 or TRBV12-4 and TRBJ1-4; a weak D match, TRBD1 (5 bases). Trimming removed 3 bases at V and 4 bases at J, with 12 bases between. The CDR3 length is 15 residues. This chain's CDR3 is CASSLSGTRNEKLFF. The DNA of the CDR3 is TGTGCCAGCAGTTTGTCAGGGACCCGTAATGAAAAACTGTTTTTT.

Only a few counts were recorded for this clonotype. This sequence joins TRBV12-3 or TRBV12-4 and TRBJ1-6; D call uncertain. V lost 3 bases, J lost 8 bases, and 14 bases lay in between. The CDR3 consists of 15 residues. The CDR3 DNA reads TGTGCCAGCAGTTTTAGAGGCCGCGCGTATTCACCCCTCCACTTT. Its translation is CASSFRGRAYSPLHF.

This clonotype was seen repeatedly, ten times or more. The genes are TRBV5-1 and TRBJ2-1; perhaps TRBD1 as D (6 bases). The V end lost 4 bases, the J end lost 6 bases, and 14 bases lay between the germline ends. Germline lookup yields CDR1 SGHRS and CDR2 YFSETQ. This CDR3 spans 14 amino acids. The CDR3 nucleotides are TGCGCCAGCAGCAACAACCCAGGGGTCAATGAGCAGTTCTTC. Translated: CASSNNPGVNEQFF.

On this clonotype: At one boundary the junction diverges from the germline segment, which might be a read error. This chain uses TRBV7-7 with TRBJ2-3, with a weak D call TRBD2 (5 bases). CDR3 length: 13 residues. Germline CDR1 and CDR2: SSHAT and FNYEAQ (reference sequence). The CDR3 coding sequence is TGTGCTAGCAGCAGTAGCGTCACAGATACGCAGTATTTT. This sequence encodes CASSSSVTDTQYF.

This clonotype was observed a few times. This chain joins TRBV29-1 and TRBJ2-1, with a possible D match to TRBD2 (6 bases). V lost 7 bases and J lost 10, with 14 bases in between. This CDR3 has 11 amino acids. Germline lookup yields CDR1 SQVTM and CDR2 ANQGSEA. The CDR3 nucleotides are TGCAGCGGAGGCGGGGAATACGAGCAGTTCTTC. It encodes CSGGGEYEQFF.